Given below is one T cell receptor beta chain in context. In its sample, this clonotype was seen a few times. Its antigen remains undetermined. Base qualities were left out, and no much larger clone turns up one base away. The 39 donors, aged about 6 to 100 years, were systemically healthy Caucasian individuals from Russia. Approximately 9.3 milliliters of peripheral blood were drawn from each donor into EDTA-treated Vacutainer tubes. PBMCs were isolated by Ficoll-Paque density-gradient centrifugation, with at least 7 million obtained per sample. Total RNA was extracted from PBMCs with Trizol reagent, with at least 5 micrograms obtained per sample. For every donor, flow cytometry on a PBMC aliquot measured the percentage of naive CD45RAhigh/CD27high T cells. The library was built by means of 5' RACE. For sequencing, an Illumina HiSeq 2500 was employed. A second 7 to 11 cycle PCR used a sample-barcoded 5' primer and a J-beta primer mix. A template-switch 5' adaptor carrying 12 random nucleotides introduced a unique molecular identifier onto each TCR beta cDNA molecule. Each sample yielded at least 3 million CDR3-containing paired-end reads. The Mint cDNA synthesis kit, primed by a TRBC-specific oligonucleotide, was used to synthesize first-strand cDNA from all RNA. Following uracil-DNA glycosylase treatment, all cDNA underwent a first 18-cycle PCR with the universal primers M1SS and BC2_uni_R. In the original analysis: Normalization of each sample was performed by random selection of 1 million high-quality reads, each carrying a distinct molecular identifier. Instead of being binned into consensus sequences, reads that shared molecular identifiers were thrown out. CDR3 identification, clonotype clustering and error correction used MiTCR with a Q25 quality threshold and the strictest error-elimination algorithm. A nonparametric unseen species model using Euler transformation provided a lower-bound estimate of total TCR beta diversity. TCRdb ran its own pipeline on the public reads, namely fastp trimming at Q25 and MiXCR clone calling, and kept in-frame beta chains. Under each unique CDR3 protein, matching rows form one entry showing the most common genes and DNA. TCRdb's processing, not the study's, gives the V and J calls here. The sample table shows some 1.5 million distinct CDR3 sequences, and roughly 27% are seen once. Of the sample, about 7.7% is held by the ten largest clones.

These data originate in a study of blood T cells in healthy people across ages (dated by TCRdb to between 2015 and 2016). Turning to the overall study: Template switching captured roughly one uniquely barcoded TCR beta cDNA molecule per two T cells in model experiments. The study measured age-related changes in TCR beta repertoire diversity using deep sequencing normalized with unique cDNA molecular identifiers. Donors were grouped into four age groups: young (average roughly 15 years), middle-aged (approximately 41), aged (around 62) and long-lived (about 90). Donors of different ages were randomly distributed across sequencing lanes to avoid experimental bias. For two donors (one aged 18 to 30 and one aged 80 or older), the study analyzed two additional independent replicas of 1 million unique cDNA reads from the same blood draw.

The CDR3 runs 16 amino acids, cysteine and phenylalanine included. This entry keeps only the CDR3 DNA: 48 bases, framed from base 1. Ends trimmed: V by 4 bases, J by 0 bases; bases unmatched to a gene: 10. CDR1 and CDR2 are drawn from the germline V gene: SQVTM, ANQGSEA. General findings and caveats noted by the study authors: Compared with the aged group, more naive CD4+ T cells, fewer expanded clones and increased TCR diversity were shown by the long-lived group, suggesting age selection. The CMV infection status of donors was not known, potentially confounding age-related changes in expanded clonotypes. Observed TCR beta diversity correlated strongly with the percentage of naive T cells measured by flow cytometry. Because profiling used bulk unsorted PBMCs, naive and antigen-experienced compartments could not be compared conclusively. Estimates of total diversity based on one million sequenced T cells were considered lower bounds and underestimates. As age increased, observed TCR beta diversity per million T cells dropped in a roughly linear way, and a significant reduction was already evident by age around 41.

The TCR originated in a woman in her twenties or thirties in good health. Sequenced material: blood. In this chain, TRBV29-1 is recombined with TRBJ2-3; TRBD1 fits 7 bases in the junction. The CDR3 region reads CSVGATGLSSTDTQYF. The DNA reads TGCAGCGTTGGGGCGACAGGGCTATCTAGCACAGATACGCAGTATTTT.